The next 9 T cell receptor beta chains were all read from a single sample in a study of long-term antiretroviral therapy in people with HIV. Survey-level resolution applied to immunoSEQ assay v3.0. Measured with immunoSEQ multiplex PCR; TCRdb has only the in-frame clones, and not every one. The sample shows over 20,000 clones, around four fifths of them seen only once. The sample in question was unsorted PBMCs, obtained 1.6 years after starting antiretroviral therapy. All receptors come from a middle-aged man with HIV.

The chain couples TRBV11-3 to TRBJ2-7; D may be TRBD2 (5 bases). The V gene lost 5 bases and the J gene lost 1 base, with 18 bases spanning the gap. There are 16 residues in the CDR3. Germline V gene sequence: CDR1 SGHNT, CDR2 YENEEA. Here the CDR3 DNA reads TGTGCCAGCAGCCTCCGCCGGGGAATTCCTTCCTACGAGCAGTACTTC. It is translated as CASSLRRGIPSYEQYF. Full variable domain (missing parts from reference TRBV11-3 and TRBJ2-7): EAGVVQSPRYKIIEKKQPVAFWCNPISGHNTLYWYLQNLGQGPELLIRYENEEAVDDSQLPKDRFSAERLKGVDSTLKIQPAELGDSAVYLCASSLRRGIPSYEQYFGPGTRLTVT.

This chain joins TRBV27 and TRBJ1-5; 7 bases line up with TRBD1. The CDR3 has 15 amino acids. The germline CDR1 and CDR2 sequences are MNHEY and SMNVEV (reference sequence). V shed 0 bases, J shed 6 bases, and the junction held 5 bases outside the gene matches. DNA for the CDR3: TGTGCCAGCAGTTTATCGTGGACAGGAGTTCAGCCCCAGCATTTT. Translating it yields CASSLSWTGVQPQHF.

This clone was picked up one time. This chain connects TRBV2 to TRBJ2-7; 9 nucleotides align to TRBD1. V trimming: 6 bases; J trimming: 4 bases; junction bases outside the gene matches: 7. Germline V gene data show CDR1 as SNHLY and CDR2 as FYNNEI. The CDR3 is made up of 14 amino acids. The chain's CDR3 is CASSETQGAYEQYF. DNA of the CDR3: TGTGCCAGCAGCGAGACACAGGGGGCATACGAGCAGTACTTC.

The rearrangement uses TRBV25-1 and TRBJ2-2; D not resolved. Deletions cut 2 bases from V and 5 bases from J, with 9 bases between. The CDR3 extends over 14 amino acids. Germline lookup yields CDR1 MGHDK and CDR2 SYGVNS. The CDR3 region is CASSEVGLTGELFF. The CDR3 DNA is TGTGCCAGCAGTGAAGTAGGCCTGACCGGGGAGCTGTTTTTT.

V and J are TRBV7-3 and TRBJ2-1; D not resolved. Trimming cost V 4 bases and J 3 bases, with 7 bases left between them. Germline V gene data show CDR1 as SGHTA and CDR2 as FQGTGA. This CDR3 is built from 13 residues. The CDR3 sequence: CASSSTSYNEQFF. The CDR3 nucleotides are TGTGCCAGCAGCTCCACAAGCTACAATGAGCAGTTCTTC.

This clone was counted only a few times. The chain combines TRBV7-6 with TRBJ2-5; D may be TRBD1 (6 bases). The CDR3 extends over 15 amino acids. The V gene lost 5 bases and the J gene lost 4 bases, with 17 bases spanning the gap. The germline V gene encodes CDR1 SGHVS and CDR2 FNYEAQ. The CDR3: CASSLTGIGVETQYF. Written as DNA, the CDR3 is TGTGCCAGCAGCCTGACAGGTATAGGGGTAGAGACCCAGTACTTC.

The gene calls are TRBV6-5 and TRBJ2-5; D is perhaps TRBD2 (5 bases). Trimming stripped 4 bases from V and 5 bases from J, with 14 bases between. The germline CDR1 and CDR2 sequences are MNHEY and SVGAGI. The CDR3 sequence is 14 residues long. CDR3 DNA sequence: TGTGCCAGCAGTTTCGGTGGGAGAGTGGAGACCCAGTACTTC. Translating gives CASSFGGRVETQYF.

CDR3 sequence (DNA): TGTGCCAGCAGCCTCGGGACTAGCGGTTTATACAATGAGCAGTTCTTC. Encoded protein: CASSLGTSGLYNEQFF. This chain links TRBV7-9 with TRBJ2-1, with TRBD2 matching 11 bases. Germline V gene sequence: CDR1 SEHNR, CDR2 FQNEAQ (reference sequence). CDR3 length equals 16 residues. Trimming removed 5 bases from V and 4 bases from J; junction bases left unmatched: 7.

This chain connects TRBV6-1 to TRBJ2-1, with D possibly being TRBD2 (5 bases). The CDR3 sequence is 12 residues long. The germline V gene encodes CDR1 MNHNS and CDR2 SASEGT. V was pared by 2 bases and J by 15 bases, with 14 bases between. CDR3 in amino acids: CASSEWRSEGFF. For the CDR3, the DNA is TGTGCCAGCAGTGAATGGAGGTCCGAGGGGTTCTTC.